This T cell receptor beta chain was found in a study of blood T cell repertoires in COVID-19. Study overall: The analysed material was cDNA or gDNA that came from T cells, B-cell-depleted T cells, or PBMCs.

This table comes from immunoSEQ multiplex PCR, and its TCRdb copy is limited to in-frame clones, with some not included. The sample has about 490,000 clones, 75% to 90% seen once. The CDR3 consists of 14 residues. The ends were cut back, 0 bases at V and 5 bases at J, with 11 bases in the middle. Germline V CDR1 and CDR2: SGDLS, YYNGEE. The chain has TRBV9 and TRBJ2-5; D is possibly TRBD2 (7 bases). The sample consisted of peripheral blood. The sequence came from a human donor in a cohort sampled during active COVID-19. DNA for the CDR3: TGTGCCAGCAGCGTAGTGGCGGGGGCCGAGACCCAGTACTTC. It encodes CASSVVAGAETQYF. The whole variable domain, remainder taken from reference TRBV9 and TRBJ2-5, is DSGVTQTPKHLITATGQRVTLRCSPRSGDLSVYWYQQSLDQGLQFLIQYYNGEERAKGNILERFSAQQFPDLHSELNLSSLELGDSALYFCASSVVAGAETQYFGPGTRLLVL.